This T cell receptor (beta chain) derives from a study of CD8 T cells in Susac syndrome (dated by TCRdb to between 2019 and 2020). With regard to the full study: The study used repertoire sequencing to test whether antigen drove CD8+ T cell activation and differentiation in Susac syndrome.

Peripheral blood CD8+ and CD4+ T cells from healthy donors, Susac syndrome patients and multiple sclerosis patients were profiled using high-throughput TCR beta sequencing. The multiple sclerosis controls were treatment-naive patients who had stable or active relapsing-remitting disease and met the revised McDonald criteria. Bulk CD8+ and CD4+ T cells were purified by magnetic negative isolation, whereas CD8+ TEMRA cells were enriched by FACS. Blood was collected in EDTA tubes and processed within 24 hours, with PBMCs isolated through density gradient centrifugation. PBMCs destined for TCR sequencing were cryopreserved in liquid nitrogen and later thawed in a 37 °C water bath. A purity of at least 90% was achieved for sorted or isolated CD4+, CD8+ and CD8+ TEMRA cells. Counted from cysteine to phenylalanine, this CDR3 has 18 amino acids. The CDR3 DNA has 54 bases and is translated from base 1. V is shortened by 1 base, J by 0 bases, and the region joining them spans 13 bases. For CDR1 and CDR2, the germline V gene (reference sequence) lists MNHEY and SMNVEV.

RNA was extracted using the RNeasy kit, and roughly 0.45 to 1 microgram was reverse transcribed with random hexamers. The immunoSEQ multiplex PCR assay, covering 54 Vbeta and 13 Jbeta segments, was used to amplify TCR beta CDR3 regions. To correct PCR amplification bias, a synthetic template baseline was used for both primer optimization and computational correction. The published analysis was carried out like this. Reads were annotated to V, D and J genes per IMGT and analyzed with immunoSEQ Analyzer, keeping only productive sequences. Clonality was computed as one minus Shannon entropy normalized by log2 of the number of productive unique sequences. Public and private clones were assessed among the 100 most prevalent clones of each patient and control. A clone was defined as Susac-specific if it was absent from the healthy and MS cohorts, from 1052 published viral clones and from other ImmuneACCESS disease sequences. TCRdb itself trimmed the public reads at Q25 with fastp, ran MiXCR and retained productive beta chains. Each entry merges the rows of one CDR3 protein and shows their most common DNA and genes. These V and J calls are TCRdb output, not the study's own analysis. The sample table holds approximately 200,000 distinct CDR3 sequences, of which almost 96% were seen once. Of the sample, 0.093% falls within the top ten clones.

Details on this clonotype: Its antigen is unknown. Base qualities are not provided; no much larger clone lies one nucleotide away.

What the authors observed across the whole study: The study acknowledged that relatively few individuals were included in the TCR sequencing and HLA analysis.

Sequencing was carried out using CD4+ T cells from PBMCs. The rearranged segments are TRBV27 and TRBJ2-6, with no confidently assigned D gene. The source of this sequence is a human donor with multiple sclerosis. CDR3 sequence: CASSLWGIESSGANVLTF. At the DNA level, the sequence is TGTGCCAGCAGTTTATGGGGTATAGAGAGCTCTGGGGCCAACGTCCTGACTTTC.